These 2 T cell receptor beta chains were sequenced from one sample in a study of identical twins. One entry per CDR3 protein, called by TCRdb with MiXCR from the 5' RACE reads. The table shows 310,000 or so distinct CDR3 sequences, with more than 6.5% occurring only once. The sample also formed part of further work on yellow fever vaccine responses in identical twins.

Sequences were obtained from memory (CD45RO+) T cells sorted from blood. The source of these receptors is a woman under 30 in good health.

This clonotype has at least ten counts. The chain employs TRBV24-1 and TRBJ1-2; tentative D call: TRBD1 (6 bases). The CDR3 covers 14 residues. Trimming shortened V by 5 bases and J by 6 bases, and 15 bases separated the two germline ends. Germline V gene sequence: CDR1 KGHDR, CDR2 SFDVKD. CDR3 protein: CATSGAGQSHGYTF. In DNA form, the CDR3 reads TGTGCCACCAGTGGCGCTGGACAGAGCCATGGCTACACCTTC.

The chain recombines TRBV24-1 with TRBJ2-3; 9 bases are shared with TRBD1. Trimming at V came to 5 bases and at J to 3 bases, leaving 5 bases not matched to a gene. The CDR3 contains 15 residues. Germline V gene sequence: CDR1 KGHDR, CDR2 SFDVKD. The CDR3 sequence is CATSGGTGRTDTQYF. The CDR3 nucleotides read TGTGCCACCAGTGGGGGGACAGGGAGGACAGATACGCAGTATTTT.